The sequence of this T cell receptor beta chain was determined in a study of blood T cell repertoires in COVID-19. The CDR3 has 11 residues. Germline V gives CDR1 DFQATT, CDR2 SNEGSKA (reference sequence). This table comes from immunoSEQ multiplex PCR, and its TCRdb copy is limited to in-frame clones, with some not included. Counted here are around 100,000 clones, roughly 85% occurring once; the ten biggest clones make up more than 2%. The receptor's source is a human donor in a cohort sampled during active COVID-19. The chain uses TRBV20-1 and TRBJ2-1, with TRBD2 matching 8 bases. The sequencing sample was made of peripheral blood. This CDR3 is CGTRGANEQFF. CDR3 DNA: TGCGGGACTAGGGGGGCCAATGAGCAGTTCTTC.